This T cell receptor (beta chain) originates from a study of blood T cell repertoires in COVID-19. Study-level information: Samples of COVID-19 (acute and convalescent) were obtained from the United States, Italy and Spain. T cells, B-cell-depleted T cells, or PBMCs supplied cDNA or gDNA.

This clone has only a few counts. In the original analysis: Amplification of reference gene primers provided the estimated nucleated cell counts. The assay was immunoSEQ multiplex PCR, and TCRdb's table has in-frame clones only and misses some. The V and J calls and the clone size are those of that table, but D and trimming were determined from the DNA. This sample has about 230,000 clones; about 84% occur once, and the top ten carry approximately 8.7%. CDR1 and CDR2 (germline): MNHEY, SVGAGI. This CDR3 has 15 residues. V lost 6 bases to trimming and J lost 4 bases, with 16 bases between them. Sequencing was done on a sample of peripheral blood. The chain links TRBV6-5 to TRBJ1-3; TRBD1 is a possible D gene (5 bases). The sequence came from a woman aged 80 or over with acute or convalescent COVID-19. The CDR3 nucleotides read TGTGCCAGCAGCCACGCAGGGTCAGGAGGAAACACCATATATTTT. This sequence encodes CASSHAGSGGNTIYF.